Each of the 21 T cell receptor beta chains below was sequenced from the same sample in a study of shared clonotypes between healthy human individuals. Profiling relied on immunoSEQ multiplex PCR, and the TCRdb table lists in-frame clones only, not all of them. The table includes 2 million to 3 million clones, under 95% detected once. The sequenced sample was naive CD4+ T cells from PBMCs. As to subset: CD45RA+ positively selected. The origin of the receptors is a man aged 18 to 29 in good health. Some clones in this sample may be carry-over from other donors' samples.

This clone was seen just once. The chain joins TRBV5-1 to TRBJ1-5; a possible D gene is TRBD1 (5 bases). Germline assignment: CDR1 SGHRS and CDR2 YFSETQ. The ends were cut back, 0 bases at V and 1 base at J, with 11 bases in the middle. The CDR3 is 16 residues long. The CDR3 bases are TGCGCCAGCAGCTTGGATCCAGGGACGAGCAATCAGCCCCAGCATTTT. Protein product: CASSLDPGTSNQPQHF. Full variable domain (rest looked up from reference TRBV5-1 and TRBJ1-5): KAGVTQTPRYLIKTRGQQVTLSCSPISGHRSVSWYQQTPGQGLQFLFEYFSETQRNKGNFPGRFSGRQFSNSRSEMNVSTLELGDSALYLCASSLDPGTSNQPQHFGDGTRLSIL.

This rearrangement joins TRBV5-1 to TRBJ2-1; D ambiguous. V lost 4 bases and J 10 bases, leaving 9 bases between the germline ends. CDR3 length equals 11 residues. From germline, CDR1 is SGHRS and CDR2 YFSETQ. The CDR3 sequence is CASSLELEQFF. For the CDR3, the DNA is TGCGCCAGCAGCCTCGAATTGGAGCAGTTCTTC. Full variable domain (remainder filled in from reference TRBV5-1 and TRBJ2-1): KAGVTQTPRYLIKTRGQQVTLSCSPISGHRSVSWYQQTPGQGLQFLFEYFSETQRNKGNFPGRFSGRQFSNSRSEMNVSTLELGDSALYLCASSLELEQFFGPGTRLTVL.

This chain uses TRBV28 with TRBJ2-6; D is uncertain. V lost 5 bases and J lost 0, with 14 bases in between. Germline V gene sequence: CDR1 MDHEN, CDR2 SYDVKM. This CDR3 is 17 amino acids long. Here the CDR3 reads CASSHRAPLSGANVLTF. CDR3 sequence (DNA): TGTGCCAGCAGTCACCGGGCCCCCCTCTCTGGGGCCAACGTCCTGACTTTC.

CDR3 loop: CASSAGTGGGTEAFF. CDR3 DNA sequence: TGCGCCAGCAGCGCCGGGACAGGGGGCGGAACTGAAGCTTTCTTT. This chain connects TRBV5-1 to TRBJ1-1, with 12 bases lining up with TRBD1. V lost 4 bases to trimming and J lost 5 bases; unmatched junction nucleotides: 6. There are 15 residues in the CDR3. Germline V lookup: CDR1 SGHRS, CDR2 YFSETQ.

The chain employs TRBV10-1 and TRBJ2-3; TRBD2 matches at 11 bases. The CDR3 sequence is 18 residues long. The germline CDR1 and CDR2 sequences are WNHNN and SYGVQD (reference sequence). J was trimmed by 0 bases and V by 0 bases; bases with no gene match: 5. The CDR3: CASSESLAGGLSTDTQYF. As DNA, the CDR3 is TGCGCCAGCAGTGAGTCGCTAGCGGGAGGCCTTAGCACAGATACGCAGTATTTT.

The chain couples TRBV7-6 to TRBJ2-1; 8 nucleotides agree with TRBD2. J lost 5 bases, V lost 5 bases, and 8 bases had no gene match. CDR3 length: 15 residues. Germline CDR1 is SGHVS and CDR2 is FNYEAQ. The CDR3 nucleotides read TGTGCCAGCAGCCCCCGGACTAGCCCCAACAATGAGCAGTTCTTC. Amino acids: CASSPRTSPNNEQFF.

This sequence joins TRBV11-3 and TRBJ2-3; TRBD2 agrees at 8 bases. Germline V gene lookup returns CDR1 SGHNT and CDR2 YENEEA. With 3 bases clipped from V and 5 bases from J, the junction kept 4 bases outside the gene matches. The length of the CDR3 is 14 residues. The CDR3 DNA reads TGTGCCAGCAGCTTCGGAGCGGGAGTAGATACGCAGTATTTT. It is translated as CASSFGAGVDTQYF.

J is TRBJ2-3 and V is TRBV7-3; TRBD1 might be the D (5 bases). Trimming shortened V by 0 bases and J by 1 base, and 8 bases separated the two germline ends. Germline assignment: CDR1 SGHTA and CDR2 FQGTGA. The CDR3 is made up of 15 amino acids. CDR3: CASSLTGHGTDTQYF. The CDR3, as DNA: TGTGCCAGCAGCTTAACGGGGCACGGCACAGATACGCAGTATTTT.

The genes are TRBV5-1 and TRBJ2-2; TRBD1 matches 7 bases. This CDR3 has 15 amino acids. Germline CDR1 reads SGHRS; CDR2 reads YFSETQ. V dropped 3 bases and J dropped 3; count of bases not matched to a gene: 5. CDR3 in amino acids: CASSSFTGDTGELFF. The DNA of the CDR3 is TGCGCCAGCAGCTCGTTTACAGGGGACACCGGGGAGCTGTTTTTT.

This chain links TRBV5-1 with TRBJ2-2, with TRBD2 matching 12 bases. The germline CDR1 and CDR2 sequences are SGHRS and YFSETQ. Trimming took 4 bases from V and 7 from J; bases not matched to a gene: 11. The CDR3 has 17 amino acids. The CDR3 bases are TGCGCCAGCAGCCCCCAGCTAGCGGGAGGGCCTGGCGGGGAGCTGTTTTTT. This translates into CASSPQLAGGPGGELFF.

CDR3 loop: CASTMGLAGAIEQFF. Here the CDR3 DNA reads TGTGCCAGTACTATGGGACTAGCGGGAGCGATCGAGCAGTTCTTC. The chain couples TRBV4-2 to TRBJ2-1, with 14 bases matching TRBD2. This CDR3 region has 15 residues. CDR1 and CDR2 (germline): LGHNA, YNFKEQ. V lost 9 bases and J lost 10; bases outside the gene matches: 11.

The CDR3 DNA reads TGTGCCAGCAGCCAAAACACCAGGGTGGTTAACTATGGCTACACCTTC. Protein product: CASSQNTRVVNYGYTF. The chain uses TRBV4-2 and TRBJ1-2, with a tentative D call TRBD1 (5 bases). In germline, CDR1 is LGHNA, CDR2 YNFKEQ. The CDR3 is made up of 16 amino acids. V lost 2 bases to trimming and J lost 1 base, with 14 bases between them.

The rearrangement joins TRBV7-6 to TRBJ2-7, with TRBD2 identical over 8 bases. With V trimmed by 0 bases and J by 2 bases, 3 bases remained unmatched. The CDR3 has 15 residues. Germline lookup yields CDR1 SGHVS and CDR2 FNYEAQ. CDR3 amino acids: CASSLAAGGPYEQYF. In DNA, the CDR3 is TGTGCCAGCAGCTTAGCTGCGGGAGGCCCCTACGAGCAGTACTTC.

A single count supports this clone. The V call is TRBV9, the J call TRBJ2-1; 13 bases are shared with TRBD2. This CDR3 spans 14 amino acids. The trim removed 3 bases at V and 8 bases at J, leaving 2 bases unmatched. Per the germline V gene, CDR1 is SGDLS and CDR2 is YYNGEE. CDR3 amino acids: CASSGGLAGDEQFF. The CDR3 bases are TGTGCCAGCAGCGGTGGACTAGCGGGAGATGAGCAGTTCTTC.

This chain uses TRBV4-1 with TRBJ2-1; D may correspond to TRBD1 or TRBD2 (5 bases each). The V end was cut by 3 bases, the J end by 5 bases, with 11 bases between. Germline CDR1 and CDR2: MGHRA and YSYEKL. CDR3 length: 14 amino acids. The DNA of the CDR3 is TGCGCCAGCAGCCAGGGGGTCCTAAACAATGAGCAGTTCTTC. It codes for CASSQGVLNNEQFF.

The V gene is TRBV6-6, the J gene TRBJ2-1; D call uncertain. The V and J ends lost 0 bases and 9 bases respectively, with 9 bases between them. CDR3 size: 13 residues. CDR1 MNHNY and CDR2 SVGAGI come from the germline V gene (reference sequence). This CDR3 is CASSYSRPGEQFF. The CDR3 nucleotides are TGTGCCAGCAGTTACTCGAGACCTGGTGAGCAGTTCTTC.

The chain links TRBV5-1 to TRBJ2-2; the D gene is possibly TRBD2 (5 bases). Germline V gives CDR1 SGHRS, CDR2 YFSETQ. V was pared by 1 base and J by 2 bases, with 9 bases between. The CDR3 contains 15 residues. The CDR3 bases are TGCGCCAGCAGCTTGAACGGGGTAAACACCGGGGAGCTGTTTTTT. This codes for CASSLNGVNTGELFF.

V gene TRBV7-2 combines with J gene TRBJ1-1; 7 positions match TRBD1. Trimming at V came to 5 bases and at J to 8 bases, leaving 5 bases not matched to a gene. This CDR3 comprises 12 residues. The V gene's germline CDR1 is SGHTA and CDR2 FQGNSA. The CDR3 DNA sequence: TGTGCCAGCAGCCCGCCGGACAGGGAAGCTTTCTTT. Translated, it gives CASSPPDREAFF. Supplemented by reference TRBV7-2 and TRBJ1-1, the full variable domain reads GAGVSQSPSNKVTEKGKDVELRCDPISGHTALYWYRQSLGQGLEFLIYFQGNSAPDKSGLPSDRFSAERTGGSVSTLTIQRTQQEDSAVYLCASSPPDREAFFGQGTRLTVV.

The chain recombines TRBV9 with TRBJ1-2, with TRBD1 matching over 7 bases. CDR1 is SGDLS and CDR2 is YYNGEE in the germline V gene. This CDR3 region has 14 residues. Losses at the gene ends were 3 bases for V and 3 bases for J; bases not matched to a gene: 5. The CDR3 DNA follows: TGTGCCAGCAGCGCCGGGACAGCCTACTATGGCTACACCTTC. It codes for CASSAGTAYYGYTF.

The V and J genes are TRBV7-6 and TRBJ2-2, with TRBD2 matching over 10 bases. The CDR3 totals 17 residues. Germline CDR1 SGHVS, CDR2 FNYEAQ. After removal of 5 bases from V and 2 bases from J, the junction contained 8 bases not matched to a gene. This chain's CDR3 is CASSHSAGGGNTGELFF. DNA of the CDR3: TGTGCCAGCAGCCACTCAGCGGGAGGGGGAAACACCGGGGAGCTGTTTTTT.

This chain connects TRBV7-8 to TRBJ2-7; TRBD1 matches 8 bases. Germline CDR1 reads SGHVS; CDR2 reads FQNEAQ. The CDR3 has 15 residues. The J segment lost 5 bases and the V segment lost 0 bases, leaving 6 bases of the junction unmatched. The CDR3 nucleotides read TGTGCCAGCAGCTTAGCGCTCAGGGGGCGTCACGAGCAGTACTTC. The encoded protein is CASSLALRGRHEQYF.